The 16 T cell receptor beta chains below all came from one sample that was sequenced in a study of human T cells and chemical hapten exposure. TCRdb re-derived calls from the RACE reads in MiXCR, one entry per CDR3 protein. The table records 380,000 or so distinct CDR3 sequences, 4% to 5.5% of them present only once. The time point was: patch test 1, 2 weeks after DPC sensitization. The treatment here: therapeutic diphenylcyclopropenone sensitization with weekly scalp DPC. The sample in question was whole blood, obtained in connection with sensitization to the hapten diphenylcyclopropenone (DPC). The source of these receptors is a woman in her forties or fifties with alopecia areata. Some clones in this sample may be carry-over from other donors' samples.

This clonotype occurred many times. The chain recombines TRBV5-1 with TRBJ2-3; 8 bases align to TRBD2. The germline CDR1 and CDR2 sequences are SGHRS and YFSETQ. CDR3 size: 16 residues. The J segment lost 0 bases and the V segment lost 0 bases, leaving 3 bases of the junction unmatched. The CDR3 loop is CASSLGERGSTDTQYF. The CDR3 DNA is TGCGCCAGCAGCTTGGGGGAGCGGGGGAGCACAGATACGCAGTATTTT.

This clonotype was detected many times. The chain couples TRBV18 to TRBJ1-1; no reliable D call. The germline gives CDR1 KGHSH, CDR2 LQKENI. With 4 bases removed from V and 3 bases from J, the gap between germline ends came to 12 bases. This CDR3 is built from 14 residues. The CDR3 DNA is TGTGCCAGCTCACTAGGCAGCTCGCACACTGAAGCTTTCTTT. As protein: CASSLGSSHTEAFF.

V gene TRBV3-1 combines with J gene TRBJ1-3; weak D call: TRBD1 (6 bases). Trimming removed 3 bases from V and 2 bases from J, with 8 bases in between. The CDR3 loop spans 14 amino acids. The germline CDR1 and CDR2 sequences are LGHDT and YNNKEL (reference sequence). Here the CDR3 reads CASSHTGTGNTIYF. CDR3 bases: TGTGCCAGCAGCCACACAGGGACTGGAAACACCATATATTTT.

This clonotype was detected many times. The V gene is TRBV12-3 or TRBV12-4, the J gene TRBJ1-1; D gene uncertain. V was pared by 3 bases and J by 10 bases, with 9 bases between. This CDR3 is built from 11 residues. CDR3 sequence (DNA): TGTGCCAGCAGTTTCGGCGAGCCAGCTTTCTTT. Translation: CASSFGEPAFF.

This clonotype was counted at least ten times. The rearrangement links TRBV12-3 or TRBV12-4 to TRBJ2-2, with D unresolved. V gave up 3 bases and J gave up 4 bases, with 9 bases separating them. The CDR3 consists of 14 residues. The CDR3 DNA reads as TGTGCCAGCAGTTTGGTGACCGTCACCGGGGAGCTGTTTTTT. Amino acids: CASSLVTVTGELFF.

This clonotype was recorded a few times. The chain couples TRBV29-1 to TRBJ2-1; 13 bases fit TRBD2. CDR1 and CDR2 (germline): SQVTM, ANQGSEA. The CDR3 covers 13 residues. V shed 7 bases, J shed 7 bases, and the junction held 4 bases outside the gene matches. CDR3 amino acids: CSAGLAGRNEQFF. Here the CDR3 DNA reads TGCAGCGCGGGACTAGCGGGGAGAAATGAGCAGTTCTTC.

This clonotype occurred many times. The rearrangement links TRBV28 to TRBJ1-1; weak D call: TRBD1 (6 bases). CDR3 length: 17 residues. The germline V and J ends were trimmed by 1 base and 1 base, with 16 bases remaining between them. Germline lookup yields CDR1 MDHEN and CDR2 SYDVKM. The CDR3 DNA follows: TGTGCCAGCAGTTTATATTTCCGGGGACAACGGAACACTGAAGCTTTCTTT. Translated, it gives CASSLYFRGQRNTEAFF.

This clonotype has ten or more counts. The chain has TRBV5-1 and TRBJ1-1; D unresolved. V was trimmed by 7 bases and J by 2 bases, leaving 12 bases between them. The germline V gene encodes CDR1 SGHRS and CDR2 YFSETQ. This CDR3 is 13 amino acids long. The CDR3 reads CASGRDSNTEAFF. The CDR3 nucleotides are TGCGCCAGCGGACGGGATTCCAACACTGAAGCTTTCTTT.

This clonotype has at least ten counts. Relative to the germline gene, one junction end is altered; a read error may explain this. J is TRBJ2-1 and V is TRBV20-1; TRBD2 might be the D (6 bases). CDR1 is DFQATT and CDR2 is SNEGSKA in the germline V gene (reference sequence). The CDR3 consists of 11 residues. CDR3 region: CSARDLGLIYF. The CDR3 region has the DNA TGCAGTGCTAGAGATCTCGGACTAATCTACTTC.

This clonotype was found many times. The chain carries TRBV28 and TRBJ2-5, with a weak D call TRBD2 (5 bases). The CDR3 runs to 13 residues. CDR1 is MDHEN, CDR2 SYDVKM, per germline. Trimming took off 5 bases at V and 5 bases at J, with 12 bases between the two ends. CDR3 region: CASSLRRGETQYF. In DNA form, the CDR3 reads TGTGCCAGCAGTCTCCGACGAGGGGAGACCCAGTACTTC.

This clonotype was seen many times. The gene calls are TRBV3-1 and TRBJ2-7, with 10 nucleotides matching TRBD2. The CDR3 extends over 14 amino acids. V gave up 6 bases and J gave up 3 bases; unmatched junction bases: 5. Per germline, CDR1 LGHDT and CDR2 YNNKEL (reference sequence). The CDR3 nucleotides are TGTGCCAGCAGTCCACAGCGGGGGGGCTACGAGCAGTACTTC. Amino acids: CASSPQRGGYEQYF.

This clonotype has a handful of counts. The chain is built from TRBV9 and TRBJ1-1, with a possible D match to TRBD1 (6 bases). V was pared by 4 bases and J by 4 bases, with 14 bases between. The CDR3 is made up of 14 amino acids. Germline V gene data show CDR1 as SGDLS and CDR2 as YYNGEE. CDR3 sequence reads: CASSRGDEFTEAFF. The DNA of the CDR3 is TGTGCCAGCAGCAGGGGGGATGAATTCACTGAAGCTTTCTTT.

The table lists this clonotype with many counts. The V gene is TRBV2, the J gene TRBJ2-3; D is unclear. The CDR3 runs to 12 residues. The V gene's germline CDR1 is SNHLY and CDR2 FYNNEI. With 6 bases removed from V and 5 bases from J, the gap between germline ends came to 9 bases. Here the CDR3 reads CASRGIGDTQYF. The CDR3 coding sequence is TGTGCCAGCAGGGGGATAGGAGATACGCAGTATTTT.

This clonotype showed up just a few times. J is TRBJ2-3 and V is TRBV6-5; 9 bases fit TRBD2. This CDR3 contains 17 residues. Germline loops: CDR1 MNHEY, CDR2 SVGAGI. Trimming removed 4 bases from V and 4 bases from J; junction bases left unmatched: 12. The CDR3 spells CASSSIHSGSTADTQYF. CDR3 sequence (DNA): TGTGCCAGCAGTTCCATTCATAGCGGGAGTACGGCAGATACGCAGTATTTT.

V and J are TRBV19 and TRBJ2-1; D is perhaps TRBD2 (6 bases). The germline gives CDR1 LNHDA, CDR2 SQIVND (reference sequence). The CDR3 is 17 residues long. V was cut by 9 bases and J by 0 bases, with 21 bases left in between. The CDR3 here is CASRPGGVLRSYNEQFF. Written as DNA, the CDR3 is TGTGCCAGCCGACCCGGCGGGGTCCTACGCTCCTACAATGAGCAGTTCTTC.

This clonotype was counted a few times. The gene calls are TRBV30 and TRBJ1-6, with D possibly being TRBD1 (6 bases). The germline V and J ends were trimmed by 4 bases and 5 bases, with 9 bases remaining between them. CDR1 is GTSNPN, CDR2 SVGIG, per germline (reference sequence). This CDR3 has 13 residues. DNA of the CDR3: TGTGCCTGGACCGGGACAAATAATTCACCCCTCCACTTT. Translated: CAWTGTNNSPLHF.